The 17 T cell receptor beta chains reported below all come from one sample, sequenced in a study of vaccination and CD4 T cells after COVID-19. Their antigens remain unidentified. Once obtained from cultured CD4+ T cells, the DNA was sequenced using the Oncomine TCR Beta short-read assay. TCRdb redid the calling of the PCR reads with MiXCR, one entry per CDR3 protein. Here the sample spans 7,000 to 9,500 distinct CDR3 sequences, 60% being singletons. Treatment of the sample: approximately 11-day PBMC culture with coronavirus spike peptide pools or control peptides (ViraFEST assay). Sequences were derived from cultured CD4+ T cells from blood, sampled after SARS-CoV-2 vaccination. Every receptor here comes from a human donor with COVID-19.

About this clonotype: Compared with germline, one end of the junction differs, possibly owing to a read error. The chain recombines TRBV6-5 with TRBJ1-2; no clear D gene. This CDR3 is 15 amino acids long. Germline V lookup: CDR1 MNHEY, CDR2 SVGAGI. CDR3 in DNA: TGTGCCAGCAGTGACTCGGGGTTTCTCGGCTATGGCTACACCTTC. As protein: CASSDSGFLGYGYTF.

This chain's CDR3 is CSAIPGQGLKTQYF. The DNA for the CDR3 is TGCAGTGCCATTCCCGGACAGGGTTTAAAGACCCAGTACTTC. The V and J genes are TRBV20-1 and TRBJ2-5; 8 bases match TRBD1. The CDR3 sequence is 14 residues long. V was pared by 6 bases and J by 6 bases, with 12 bases of the junction left unmatched. The germline V gene has CDR1 DFQATT and CDR2 SNEGSKA (reference sequence).

The rearrangement links TRBV20-1 to TRBJ2-7; TRBD2 aligns across 10 bases. Per the germline V gene, CDR1 is DFQATT and CDR2 is SNEGSKA (reference sequence). The CDR3 totals 15 residues. J gave up 0 bases and V 2 bases, and 4 bases lay outside the gene matches. CDR3 sequence reads: CSARRTSGRSYEQYF. The DNA of the CDR3 is TGCAGTGCTAGACGGACTAGCGGCCGCTCCTACGAGCAGTACTTC.

The chain links TRBV6-1 to TRBJ2-5, with 14 bases fitting TRBD2. Germline assignment: CDR1 MNHNS and CDR2 SASEGT. V lost 6 bases and J lost 2; bases outside the gene matches: 5. The CDR3 has 16 amino acids. CDR3: CASRRLAGGRQETQYF. CDR3 DNA sequence: TGTGCCAGCAGAAGACTAGCGGGGGGGCGGCAAGAGACCCAGTACTTC.

The sample holds one count of this clonotype. The chain combines TRBV18 with TRBJ2-6; TRBD1 is a possible D gene (7 bases). This CDR3 has 15 amino acids. Between the trimmed V and J ends, which lost 6 bases and 1 base, there was a span of 10 bases. Germline values: CDR1 KGHSH, CDR2 LQKENI. The CDR3 bases are TGTGCCAGCTCGGAGGGGGCTTCTGGGGCCAACGTCCTGACTTTC. This encodes CASSEGASGANVLTF. Full variable domain (missing parts from reference TRBV18 and TRBJ2-6): NAGVMQNPRHLVRRRGQEARLRCSPMKGHSHVYWYRQLPEEGLKFMVYLQKENIIDESGMPKERFSAEFPKEGPSILRIQQVVRGDSAAYFCASSEGASGANVLTFGAGSRLTVL.

Only a few counts were recorded for this clonotype. The chain employs TRBV20-1 and TRBJ1-6, with D maybe TRBD1 (6 bases). The CDR3 is made up of 14 amino acids. V gave up 3 bases and J gave up 8 bases, with 14 bases separating them. Looked up from germline, CDR1 is DFQATT and CDR2 is SNEGSKA (reference sequence). The CDR3 here is CSASVGANDSPLHF. DNA for the CDR3: TGCAGTGCTAGCGTGGGGGCTAACGATTCACCCCTCCACTTT.

The V gene is TRBV27, the J gene TRBJ2-3; no reliable D call. V lost 2 bases, J lost 4 bases, and 7 bases lay in between. CDR3 length equals 13 residues. The germline V gene encodes CDR1 MNHEY and CDR2 SMNVEV (reference sequence). In DNA, the CDR3 is TGTGCCAGCAGTTTAGTGGCCGCAGATACGCAGTATTTT. It translates to CASSLVAADTQYF.

This chain connects TRBV28 to TRBJ2-5; TRBD1 aligns across 9 bases. V gave up 5 bases and J gave up 5 bases; unmatched junction bases: 9. The CDR3 contains 15 residues. Germline-derived CDR1 and CDR2 are MDHEN and SYDVKM. CDR3: CASSTPGQGLETQYF. CDR3 nucleotides: TGTGCCAGCAGTACCCCGGGACAGGGTTTGGAGACCCAGTACTTC.

For the CDR3, the DNA is TGTGCCAGTAGTGCCGCCGGGTATCAGCCCCAGCATTTT. Its protein is CASSAAGYQPQHF. V is TRBV19 and J is TRBJ1-5; D not resolved. Trimming stripped 5 bases from V and 5 bases from J, with 10 bases between. Germline V gene lookup returns CDR1 LNHDA and CDR2 SQIVND (reference sequence). The CDR3 contains 13 residues.

This clonotype was found a few times. The chain links TRBV20-1 to TRBJ1-6; D possibly corresponds to TRBD1 (6 bases). Germline CDR1 reads DFQATT; CDR2 reads SNEGSKA (reference sequence). The CDR3 length is 15 residues. The V and J ends lost 0 bases and 9 bases respectively, with 15 bases between them. The CDR3 loop is CSARDGRGILSPLHF. Here the CDR3 DNA reads TGCAGTGCTAGAGATGGCAGGGGCATCCTTTCACCCCTCCACTTT.

V is TRBV20-1 and J is TRBJ1-1; D is uncertain. V was trimmed by 4 bases and J by 4 bases, leaving 10 bases between them. This CDR3 has 12 amino acids. Germline V CDR1 and CDR2: DFQATT, SNEGSKA (reference sequence). The DNA of the CDR3 is TGCAGTGCTACGAACTTGGGCACTGAAGCTTTCTTT. Translating gives CSATNLGTEAFF.

The chain couples TRBV12-3 or TRBV12-4 to TRBJ1-5, with TRBD1 as a possible D gene (6 bases). The V end lost 8 bases, the J end lost 2 bases, and 10 bases lay between the germline ends. CDR3 length: 13 amino acids. In DNA, the CDR3 is TGTGCCAGCCTACGGACAGGCAATCAGCCCCAGCATTTT. Translation gives CASLRTGNQPQHF.

The chain carries TRBV7-6 and TRBJ2-7; 9 positions agree with TRBD2. Per the germline V gene, CDR1 is SGHVS and CDR2 is FNYEAQ. The CDR3 loop spans 15 amino acids. With V trimmed by 8 bases and J by 7 bases, 15 bases remained unmatched. The CDR3 DNA follows: TGTGCCAGCGCCAAGAGAAGTGCGGGGGGGCAAGAGCAGTACTTC. This encodes CASAKRSAGGQEQYF.

A few counts support this clonotype. The chain has TRBV20-1 and TRBJ2-7, with TRBD1 identical over 7 bases. Trimming took 5 bases from V and 0 from J; bases not matched to a gene: 7. The CDR3 has 14 amino acids. Germline CDR1 DFQATT, CDR2 SNEGSKA (reference sequence). DNA of the CDR3: TGCAGTGCTGAGGACAGGTCGAGCTCCTACGAGCAGTACTTC. It encodes CSAEDRSSSYEQYF.

The table lists this clonotype with a few counts. The rearrangement joins TRBV20-1 to TRBJ1-1, with D possibly TRBD1 on 6 matching bases. Looked up from germline, CDR1 is DFQATT and CDR2 is SNEGSKA (reference sequence). CDR3 size: 18 residues. V was clipped by 3 bases and J by 3 bases, with 26 bases between them. The CDR3 loop is CSARSLGRWGAGDTEAFF. CDR3 coding DNA: TGCAGTGCTAGGTCCTTGGGGCGTTGGGGGGCTGGAGACACTGAAGCTTTCTTT.

The chain uses TRBV27 and TRBJ2-7, with D perhaps being TRBD1 or TRBD2 (5 bases each). The V end was cut by 4 bases, the J end by 6 bases, with 19 bases between. The germline V gene has CDR1 MNHEY and CDR2 SMNVEV (reference sequence). CDR3 length: 15 amino acids. Written as DNA, the CDR3 is TGTGCCAGCAGTTATGGGACCTTACCCTATTCCGAGCAGTACTTC. Its translation is CASSYGTLPYSEQYF.

The J gene is TRBJ2-3, the V gene TRBV20-1, with D hard to call. Per germline, CDR1 DFQATT and CDR2 SNEGSKA (reference sequence). Trimming removed 6 bases at V and 6 bases at J, with 10 bases between. This CDR3 is 11 amino acids long. CDR3 region: CSAPAADTQYF. The DNA of the CDR3 is TGCAGTGCGCCCGCGGCGGATACGCAGTATTTT.